This TCR beta chain stems from a study of CD8 T cells in Susac syndrome. TCR beta sequencing was performed on blood CD8+ and CD4+ T cells. It was negative isolation that provided the CD8+ and CD4+ T cells, whereas TEMRA cells were enriched by FACS. Findings and limits, study-wide: The study's TCR sequencing and HLA analysis drew on a certain number of individuals. That number was acknowledged as relatively small.

Reverse transcription of about 0.45 to 1 ug RNA was performed with random hexamers. MiXCR, applied by TCRdb to the immunoSEQ multiplex PCR reads, yields one record per CDR3 protein. The table lists roughly 140,000 distinct CDR3 sequences, about 95% of them singletons, with over 0.12% in the top ten. Comments on this clonotype: Its antigen is currently unknown.

Deletions cut 4 bases from V and 8 bases from J, with 8 bases between. The CDR3 has 11 residues. From germline, CDR1 is SQVTM and CDR2 ANQGSEA. The TCR sequence derives from a human donor with multiple sclerosis. The material sequenced was CD8+ T cells from PBMCs. V and J are TRBV29-1 and TRBJ2-2, with a possible D match to TRBD2 (5 bases). The CDR3 nucleotides read TGCAGCGTTGTTTGGAGGGGGGAGCTGTTTTTT. Amino acid sequence: CSVVWRGELFF.